The clone carrying this T cell receptor beta chain was detected only once. The source of the sample is a study of blood T cell repertoires in COVID-19. Study summary: Whether acute or convalescent, the COVID-19 samples came from the United States, Italy and Spain.

Clones were sequenced by immunoSEQ multiplex PCR, and TCRdb holds only the in-frame ones, with some missing. The sample has fewer than 350,000 clones; 85% to 90% are singletons. The CDR3 covers 14 residues. The germline CDR1 and CDR2 sequences are SNHLY and FYNNEI. The trim removed 7 bases at V and 3 bases at J, leaving 2 bases unmatched. The study drew participants aged 18 to 89 years from roughly 25 US areas. Participants were placed into cohorts based on the clinical history they reported. Input material: PBMCs or T cells enriched from blood (not recorded which). The genes are TRBV2 and TRBJ2-3, with 12 bases aligning to TRBD2. The receptor's source is a woman in her thirties with acute COVID-19. The CDR3 DNA is TGTGCCAGCATTGGGACTAGCGGGACAGATACGCAGTATTTT. It encodes CASIGTSGTDTQYF.